This T cell receptor beta chain came from a study of early T cells in non-severe SARS-CoV-2 infection. Study in general: Chains were unpaired, as sequencing was done on bulk RNA from unsorted whole blood. Findings and limits, study-wide: Using VDJdb, the matching emphasized anti-spike CD8 responses while missing private and CD4 specificities.

This clonotype was recorded at least ten times. The antigen remains undetermined. Each cDNA molecule carried a unique molecular identifier. TCRdb analysed the 5' RACE reads with MiXCR anew, one entry per CDR3 protein. The data show 20,000 to 25,000 distinct CDR3 sequences, roughly 4% seen once. The sample comprised whole blood. This receptor was obtained from an adult who was a healthcare worker with PCR-confirmed SARS-CoV-2 infection or an uninfected control (not recorded which).

This CDR3 reads CASTVTGNYGYTF. The CDR3, as DNA: TGTGCCAGCACCGTAACAGGCAACTATGGCTACACCTTC. The rearrangement joins TRBV7-2 to TRBJ1-2, with TRBD1 as a possible D gene (5 bases). This CDR3 is 13 amino acids long. The germline V gene has CDR1 SGHTA and CDR2 FQGNSA. Deletions cut 7 bases from V and 2 bases from J, with 11 bases between.